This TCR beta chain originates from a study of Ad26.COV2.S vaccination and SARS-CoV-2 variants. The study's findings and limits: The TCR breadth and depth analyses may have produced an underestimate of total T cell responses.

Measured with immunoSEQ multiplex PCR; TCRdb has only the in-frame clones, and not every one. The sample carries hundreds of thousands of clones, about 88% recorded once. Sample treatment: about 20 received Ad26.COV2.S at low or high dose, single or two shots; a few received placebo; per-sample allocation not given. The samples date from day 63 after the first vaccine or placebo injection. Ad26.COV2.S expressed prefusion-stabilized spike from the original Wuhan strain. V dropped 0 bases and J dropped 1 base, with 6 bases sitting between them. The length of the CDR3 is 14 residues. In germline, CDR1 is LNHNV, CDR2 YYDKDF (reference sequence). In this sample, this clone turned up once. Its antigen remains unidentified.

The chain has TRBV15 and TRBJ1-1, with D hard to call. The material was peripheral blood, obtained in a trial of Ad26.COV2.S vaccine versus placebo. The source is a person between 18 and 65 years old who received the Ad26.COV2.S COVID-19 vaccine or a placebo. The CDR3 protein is CATSREARNTEAFF. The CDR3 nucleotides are TGTGCCACCAGCAGAGAGGCCAGGAACACTGAAGCTTTCTTT.